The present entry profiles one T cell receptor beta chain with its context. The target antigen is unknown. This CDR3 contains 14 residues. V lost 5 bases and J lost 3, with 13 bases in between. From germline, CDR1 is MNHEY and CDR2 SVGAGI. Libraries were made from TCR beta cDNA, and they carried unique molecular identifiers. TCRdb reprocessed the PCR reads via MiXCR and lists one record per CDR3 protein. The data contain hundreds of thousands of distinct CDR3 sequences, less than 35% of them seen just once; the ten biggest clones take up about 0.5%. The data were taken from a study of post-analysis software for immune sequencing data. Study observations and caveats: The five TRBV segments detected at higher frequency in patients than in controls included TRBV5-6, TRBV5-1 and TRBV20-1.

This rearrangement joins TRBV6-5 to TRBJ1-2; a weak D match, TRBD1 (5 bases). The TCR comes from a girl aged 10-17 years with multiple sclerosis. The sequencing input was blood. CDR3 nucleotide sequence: TGTGCCAGCAGTCTCCAGGCAGGGTACTATGGCTACACCTTC. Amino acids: CASSLQAGYYGYTF.